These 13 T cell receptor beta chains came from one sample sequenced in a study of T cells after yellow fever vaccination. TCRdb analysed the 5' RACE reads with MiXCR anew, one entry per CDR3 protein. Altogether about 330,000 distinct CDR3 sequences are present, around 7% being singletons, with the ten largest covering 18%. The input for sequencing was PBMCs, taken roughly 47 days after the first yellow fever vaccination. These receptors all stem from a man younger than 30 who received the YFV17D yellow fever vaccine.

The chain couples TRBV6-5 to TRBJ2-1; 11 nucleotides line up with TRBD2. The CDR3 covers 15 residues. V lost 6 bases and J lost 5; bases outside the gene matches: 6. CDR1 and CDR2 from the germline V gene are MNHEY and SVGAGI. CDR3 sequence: CASSPLAGDHNEQFF. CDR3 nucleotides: TGTGCCAGCAGCCCACTAGCGGGGGACCACAATGAGCAGTTCTTC.

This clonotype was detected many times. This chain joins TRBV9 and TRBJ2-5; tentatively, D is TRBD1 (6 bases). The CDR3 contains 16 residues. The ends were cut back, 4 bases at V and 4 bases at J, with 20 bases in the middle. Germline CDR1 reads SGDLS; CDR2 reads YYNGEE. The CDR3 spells CASSPTAGVQGETQYF. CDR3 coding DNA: TGTGCCAGCAGCCCAACCGCAGGGGTTCAAGGAGAGACCCAGTACTTC.

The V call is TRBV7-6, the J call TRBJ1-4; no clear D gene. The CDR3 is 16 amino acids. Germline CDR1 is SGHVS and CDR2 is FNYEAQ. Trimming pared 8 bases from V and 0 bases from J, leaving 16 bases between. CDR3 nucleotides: TGTGCCAGCGGGGAGAGGACCGCCGCAACTAATGAAAAACTGTTTTTT. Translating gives CASGERTAATNEKLFF.

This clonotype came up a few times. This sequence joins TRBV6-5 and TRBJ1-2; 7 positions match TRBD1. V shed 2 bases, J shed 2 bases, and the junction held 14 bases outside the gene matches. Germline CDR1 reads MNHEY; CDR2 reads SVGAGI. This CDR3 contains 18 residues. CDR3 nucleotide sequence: TGTGCCAGCAGTTACCGTATTCGCAACAGGGGAAAAAACTATGGCTACACCTTC. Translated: CASSYRIRNRGKNYGYTF.

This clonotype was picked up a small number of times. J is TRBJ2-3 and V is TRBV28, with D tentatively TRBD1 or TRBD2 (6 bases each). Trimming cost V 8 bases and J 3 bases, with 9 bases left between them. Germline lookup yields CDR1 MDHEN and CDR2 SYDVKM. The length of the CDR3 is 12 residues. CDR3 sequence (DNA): TGTGCCAGCGAAGGGGGGACAGATACGCAGTATTTT. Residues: CASEGGTDTQYF.

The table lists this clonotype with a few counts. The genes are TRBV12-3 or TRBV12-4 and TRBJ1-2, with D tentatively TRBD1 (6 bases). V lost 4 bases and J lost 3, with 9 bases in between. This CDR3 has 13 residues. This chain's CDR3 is CASSSSGDYGYTF. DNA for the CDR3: TGTGCCAGCAGTTCATCAGGGGACTATGGCTACACCTTC.

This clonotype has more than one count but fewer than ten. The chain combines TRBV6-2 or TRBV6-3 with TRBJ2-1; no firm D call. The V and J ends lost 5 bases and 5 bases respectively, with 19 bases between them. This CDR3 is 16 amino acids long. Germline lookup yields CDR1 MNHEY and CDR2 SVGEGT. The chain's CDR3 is CASSPPSKTVHNEQFF. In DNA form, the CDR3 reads TGTGCCAGCAGTCCACCGTCTAAAACAGTCCACAATGAGCAGTTCTTC.

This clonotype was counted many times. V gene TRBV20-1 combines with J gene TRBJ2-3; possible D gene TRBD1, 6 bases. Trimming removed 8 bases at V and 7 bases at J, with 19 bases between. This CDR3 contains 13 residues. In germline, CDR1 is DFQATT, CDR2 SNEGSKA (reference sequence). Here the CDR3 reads CSPRDKTDYTQYF. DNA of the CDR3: TGCAGTCCCCGGGACAAAACTGACTATACGCAGTATTTT.

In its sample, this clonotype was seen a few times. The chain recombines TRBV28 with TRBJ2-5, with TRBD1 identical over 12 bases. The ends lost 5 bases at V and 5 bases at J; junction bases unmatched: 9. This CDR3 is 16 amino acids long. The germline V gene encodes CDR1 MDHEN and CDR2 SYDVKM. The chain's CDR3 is CASSPRRDRGLETQYF. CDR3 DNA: TGTGCCAGCAGTCCGAGGAGGGACAGGGGGCTGGAGACCCAGTACTTC.

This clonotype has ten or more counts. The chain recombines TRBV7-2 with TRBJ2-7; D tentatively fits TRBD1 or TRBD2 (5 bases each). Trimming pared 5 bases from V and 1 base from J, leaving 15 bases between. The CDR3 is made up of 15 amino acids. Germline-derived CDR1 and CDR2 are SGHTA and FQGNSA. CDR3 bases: TGTGCCAGCAGCCTTGGGGGTAGCGCGTCCTACGAGCAGTACTTC. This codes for CASSLGGSASYEQYF.

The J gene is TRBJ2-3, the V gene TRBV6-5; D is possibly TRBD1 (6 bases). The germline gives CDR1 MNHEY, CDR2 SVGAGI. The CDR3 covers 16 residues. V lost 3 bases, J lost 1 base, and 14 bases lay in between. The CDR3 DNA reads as TGTGCCAGCAGTTATGGGGGCAGGGGCGGCACAGATACGCAGTATTTT. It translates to CASSYGGRGGTDTQYF.

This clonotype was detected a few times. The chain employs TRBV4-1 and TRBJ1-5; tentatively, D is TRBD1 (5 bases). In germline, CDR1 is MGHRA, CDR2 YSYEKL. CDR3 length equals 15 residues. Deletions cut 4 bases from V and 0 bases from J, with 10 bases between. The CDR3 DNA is TGCGCCAGCAGCCGCAGGGACTTTAGCAATCAGCCCCAGCATTTT. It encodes CASSRRDFSNQPQHF.

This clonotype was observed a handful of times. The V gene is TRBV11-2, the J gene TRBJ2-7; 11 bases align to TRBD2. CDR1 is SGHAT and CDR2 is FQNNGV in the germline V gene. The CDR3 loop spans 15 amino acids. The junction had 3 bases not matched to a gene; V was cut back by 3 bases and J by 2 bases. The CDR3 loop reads CASSLIAGGTYEQYF. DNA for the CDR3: TGTGCCAGCAGCTTGATAGCGGGGGGGACCTACGAGCAGTACTTC.